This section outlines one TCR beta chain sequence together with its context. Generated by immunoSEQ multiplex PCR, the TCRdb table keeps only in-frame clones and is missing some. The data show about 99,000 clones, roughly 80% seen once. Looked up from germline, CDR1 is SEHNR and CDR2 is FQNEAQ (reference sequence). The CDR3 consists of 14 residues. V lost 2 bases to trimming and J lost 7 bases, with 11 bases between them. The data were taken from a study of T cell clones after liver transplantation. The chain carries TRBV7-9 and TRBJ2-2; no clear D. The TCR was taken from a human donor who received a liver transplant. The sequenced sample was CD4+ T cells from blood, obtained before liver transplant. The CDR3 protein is CASSLYGDYGELFF. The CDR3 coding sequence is TGTGCCAGCAGCTTATATGGTGATTACGGGGAGCTGTTTTTT.